The 20 T cell receptor beta chains given below trace back to one sample, sequenced in a study of human T cells and chemical hapten exposure. TCRdb re-derived calls from the RACE reads in MiXCR, one entry per CDR3 protein. The sample yields roughly 360,000 distinct CDR3 sequences, nearly 5% seen once. The time point here: patch test 1, 2 weeks after DPC sensitization. Described treatment: therapeutic diphenylcyclopropenone sensitization with weekly scalp DPC. The starting material was whole blood, obtained in connection with sensitization to the hapten diphenylcyclopropenone (DPC). Receptor source: a woman between 45 and 60 years old with alopecia areata. Some clones in this sample may be carry-over from other donors' samples.

This clonotype showed up many times. This chain uses TRBV7-9 with TRBJ1-6; unclear D gene. Germline V lookup: CDR1 SEHNR, CDR2 FQNEAQ (reference sequence). V was clipped by 4 bases and J by 8 bases, with 12 bases between them. The CDR3 has 14 amino acids. The CDR3 reads CASSSKAGYSPLHF. The CDR3 nucleotides read TGTGCCAGCAGCTCAAAGGCGGGGTATTCACCCCTCCACTTT.

The chain recombines TRBV20-1 with TRBJ2-7; 10 positions agree with TRBD2. CDR1 is DFQATT and CDR2 is SNEGSKA in the germline V gene (reference sequence). Trimming cost V 6 bases and J 2 bases; bases outside gene matches: 7. CDR3 length: 14 amino acids. CDR3 in amino acids: CSAPGLAGAYEQYF. CDR3 in DNA: TGCAGTGCCCCGGGGCTAGCGGGAGCCTACGAGCAGTACTTC.

The sample holds a few counts of this clonotype. The V call is TRBV3-1, the J call TRBJ2-1, with TRBD2 matching 9 bases. Per germline, CDR1 LGHDT and CDR2 YNNKEL (reference sequence). V shed 0 bases and J 4 bases; nucleotides not matched to a gene: 7. This CDR3 has 17 residues. CDR3: CASSQDISGGLYNEQFF. The CDR3 DNA is TGTGCCAGCAGCCAAGATATTAGCGGGGGTCTTTACAATGAGCAGTTCTTC.

V is TRBV20-1 and J is TRBJ2-7; 8 bases match TRBD1. Trimming cost V 4 bases and J 5 bases; bases outside gene matches: 7. This CDR3 comprises 13 residues. Germline V gene data show CDR1 as DFQATT and CDR2 as SNEGSKA (reference sequence). CDR3 protein: CSATRQGNNEQYF. DNA of the CDR3: TGCAGTGCTACCCGACAGGGGAACAACGAGCAGTACTTC.

The table lists this clonotype with many counts. The chain recombines TRBV9 with TRBJ2-7, with 7 bases fitting TRBD1. From germline, CDR1 is SGDLS and CDR2 YYNGEE. J was trimmed by 1 base and V by 8 bases; bases with no gene match: 9. The CDR3 contains 14 residues. DNA for the CDR3: TGTGCCAGTTCGCAGGGGGTACGTTCCTACGAGCAGTACTTC. Protein: CASSQGVRSYEQYF. Using reference TRBV9 and TRBJ2-7 for the parts outside the CDR3, the full variable domain is DSGVTQTPKHLITATGQRVTLRCSPRSGDLSVYWYQQSLDQGLQFLIQYYNGEERAKGNILERFSAQQFPDLHSELNLSSLELGDSALYFCASSQGVRSYEQYFGPGTRLTVT.

This clonotype was detected only a few times. V and J are TRBV20-1 and TRBJ2-3; unclear D gene. The V gene lost 5 bases and the J gene lost 3 bases, with 6 bases spanning the gap. The CDR3 has 11 residues. The germline V gene encodes CDR1 DFQATT and CDR2 SNEGSKA (reference sequence). The CDR3 region is CSAQVTDTQYF. CDR3 nucleotides: TGCAGTGCTCAAGTTACAGATACGCAGTATTTT.

This clonotype turned up a few times. V usage is TRBV6-6 and J usage is TRBJ2-1, with D tentatively TRBD1 (5 bases). Trimming removed 2 bases from V and 5 bases from J, with 13 bases in between. Germline CDR1 and CDR2: MNHNY and SVGAGI (reference sequence). The CDR3 consists of 15 residues. CDR3 residues: CASSYVPGKNNEQFF. The CDR3 DNA follows: TGTGCCAGCAGTTACGTTCCAGGGAAGAACAATGAGCAGTTCTTC.

This clonotype showed up many times. This sequence joins TRBV24-1 and TRBJ2-3, with a possible D match to TRBD2 (6 bases). Trimming left V 7 bases short and J 2 bases short, with 15 bases between. CDR1 is KGHDR, CDR2 SFDVKD, per germline. The CDR3 sequence is 15 residues long. The CDR3 reads CATSVGGGTTDTQYF. CDR3 DNA: TGTGCCACCAGCGTTGGTGGCGGGACCACAGATACGCAGTATTTT.

The chain recombines TRBV24-1 with TRBJ2-1; 14 positions match TRBD2. CDR1 is KGHDR and CDR2 is SFDVKD in the germline V gene. The CDR3 is 17 amino acids. The trim removed 3 bases at V and 8 bases at J, leaving 8 bases unmatched. The CDR3, as DNA: TGTGCCACCAGTGATCCCGGACTAGCGGGAGGATCGGATGAGCAGTTCTTC. Translation: CATSDPGLAGGSDEQFF.

CDR3 amino acids: CASSLVGGPETQYF. The CDR3 DNA reads TGTGCCAGCAGCTTAGTGGGGGGGCCGGAGACCCAGTACTTC. The V and J genes are TRBV7-8 and TRBJ2-5; D is perhaps TRBD2 (7 bases). V was pared by 1 base and J by 5 bases, with 11 bases between. This CDR3 is built from 14 residues. In germline, CDR1 is SGHVS, CDR2 FQNEAQ.

This clonotype was detected ten times or more. The chain couples TRBV3-1 to TRBJ2-1, with TRBD2 as a possible D gene (6 bases). The CDR3 covers 19 residues. The V gene's germline CDR1 is LGHDT and CDR2 YNNKEL (reference sequence). V lost 2 bases and J 1 base, leaving 21 bases between the germline ends. The CDR3 sequence: CASSQQTRPGGGSYNEQFF. The CDR3, as DNA: TGTGCCAGCAGCCAACAAACGCGCCCCGGGGGTGGGTCCTACAATGAGCAGTTCTTC.

This clonotype was detected many times. This sequence joins TRBV20-1 and TRBJ2-3, with 9 bases aligning to TRBD2. The CDR3 covers 15 residues. Germline trimming cut 5 bases from V and 8 bases from J; bases unmatched to any gene: 14. The V gene's germline CDR1 is DFQATT and CDR2 SNEGSKA (reference sequence). The CDR3 region is CSARDTSGREATQYF. The CDR3 DNA is TGCAGTGCTCGGGACACTAGCGGGCGGGAAGCTACGCAGTATTTT.

The rearrangement joins TRBV20-1 to TRBJ2-3, with 7 bases aligning to TRBD2. The CDR3 totals 14 residues. The germline gives CDR1 DFQATT, CDR2 SNEGSKA (reference sequence). The ends lost 3 bases at V and 1 base at J; junction bases unmatched: 4. CDR3 sequence: CSASSGVRTDTQYF. The DNA of the CDR3 is TGCAGTGCTAGCAGCGGGGTGCGCACAGATACGCAGTATTTT.

This clonotype was counted between two and nine times. V gene TRBV5-1 combines with J gene TRBJ1-4; D is unclear. Germline V CDR1 and CDR2: SGHRS, YFSETQ. This CDR3 comprises 14 residues. Trimming left V 4 bases short and J 8 bases short, with 15 bases between. The DNA for the CDR3 is TGCGCCAGCAGCCATAACTCACCGGCAGAAAAACTGTTTTTT. Translating it yields CASSHNSPAEKLFF.

The rearrangement links TRBV12-3 or TRBV12-4 to TRBJ2-5; D perhaps matches TRBD2 (6 bases). The CDR3 is 13 amino acids. The V and J ends lost 2 bases and 5 bases respectively, with 9 bases between them. The CDR3 DNA reads as TGTGCCAGCAGTTTATCCGGGAGTGAGACCCAGTACTTC. Translation gives CASSLSGSETQYF.

This clonotype was counted ten times or more. The gene calls are TRBV24-1 and TRBJ1-2; D gene ambiguous. V lost 4 bases, J lost 7 bases, and 9 bases lay in between. Germline CDR1 KGHDR, CDR2 SFDVKD. The CDR3 sequence is 12 residues long. The CDR3 region is CATSERGSGYTF. In DNA form, the CDR3 reads TGTGCCACCAGTGAAAGAGGGAGTGGCTACACCTTC.

There are many counts of this clonotype. CDR3 sequence: CASSLGSFGTEAFF. The CDR3 DNA is TGCGCCAGCAGCTTGGGGTCCTTCGGCACTGAAGCTTTCTTT. This sequence joins TRBV5-1 and TRBJ1-1; unclear D gene. This CDR3 spans 14 amino acids. CDR1 is SGHRS, CDR2 YFSETQ, per germline. V lost 0 bases and J lost 4, with 10 bases in between.

The table lists this clonotype with many counts. The chain carries TRBV28 and TRBJ1-5; the D gene is possibly TRBD1 (6 bases). V lost 2 bases and J lost 3, with 11 bases in between. The CDR3 consists of 15 residues. Per the germline V gene, CDR1 is MDHEN and CDR2 is SYDVKM. This chain's CDR3 is CASSLGPGVNQPQHF. CDR3 bases: TGTGCCAGCAGTTTAGGGCCAGGGGTCAATCAGCCCCAGCATTTT.

V is TRBV27 and J is TRBJ2-3, with no clear D. The germline CDR1 and CDR2 sequences are MNHEY and SMNVEV (reference sequence). The length of the CDR3 is 14 residues. The ends were cut back, 4 bases at V and 2 bases at J, with 10 bases in the middle. The CDR3 nucleotides read TGTGCCAGCAGTTCCCCTCTAAACACAGATACGCAGTATTTT. Translating it yields CASSSPLNTDTQYF.

This clonotype was counted a few times. The chain links TRBV20-1 to TRBJ2-3, with 8 nucleotides matching TRBD2. Per the germline V gene, CDR1 is DFQATT and CDR2 is SNEGSKA (reference sequence). The CDR3 contains 13 residues. The DNA for the CDR3 is TGCGCCGGGGGGGAGGGAGCGACAGATACGCAGTATTTT. It translates to CAGGEGATDTQYF.